This T cell receptor (beta chain) was captured by sequencing in a study of T cells in Graves' hyperthyroidism and ophthalmopathy. Per the germline V gene, CDR1 is LGHDT and CDR2 is YNNKEL (reference sequence). The CDR3 spans 17 residues. The ends lost 0 bases at V and 5 bases at J; junction bases unmatched: 10. Amplification of TCR beta CDR3 regions was performed using RNA transcripts as template. Carried out on the TCR CDR3, a first-round RT-PCR used the HTBI primer set. TCRdb called the multiplex PCR reads again in MiXCR, with one record for every CDR3 protein. Here the sample spans approximately 590,000 distinct CDR3 sequences, approximately 15% being singletons. This clonotype was counted at least ten times.

This receptor was obtained from a woman aged 25 to 39 with Graves' hyperthyroidism. This sequence joins TRBV3-1 and TRBJ2-1, with 7 bases matching TRBD2. The sample taken for sequencing was blood. CDR3 in amino acids: CASSQDLGSGQNNEQFF. For the CDR3, the DNA is TGTGCCAGCAGCCAAGATCTGGGTAGCGGGCAAAACAATGAGCAGTTCTTC.